One sample yielded the 23 T cell receptor beta chains listed below, sequenced in a study of metastatic and nonmetastatic thyroid tumors (dated by TCRdb to 2018 to 2021). To prepare the library, PCR was applied. These reads were obtained on an Illumina HiSeq 4000. Clones were called with MiXCR by TCRdb after fastp trimmed the public reads at Q25, and only in-frame beta chains were retained. The sample includes roughly 30,000 clones, with 15% to 20% observed a single time. About 4.5% of the sample is held by the ten biggest clonotypes. No patient had received any treatment before thyroid surgery. Sample: blood. The receptor source for this set is a female donor with papillary thyroid cancer or a benign thyroid nodule (not recorded which). Some clones in this sample may be carry-over from other donors' samples.

Remarks on this clone: An end of the junction does not agree with germline; a read error may underlie this. This rearrangement joins TRBV28 to TRBJ2-7; D assignment may be TRBD1 or TRBD2 (5 bases each). This CDR3 is built from 15 residues. Germline CDR1 reads MDHEN; CDR2 reads SYDVKM. CDR3 amino acids: CARSLYWGISYEQYF. CDR3 in DNA: TGTGCCAGAAGTTTATACTGGGGGATCTCCTACGAGCAGTACTTC.

This clone came up many times. This chain connects TRBV20-1 to TRBJ2-3, with 8 bases aligning to TRBD2. Germline loops: CDR1 DFQATT, CDR2 SNEGSKA (reference sequence). The CDR3 extends over 17 amino acids. Germline trimming cut 1 base from V and 3 bases from J; bases unmatched to any gene: 12. The CDR3 DNA follows: TGCAGTGCTAGAGGGATCAGAGCGGGAGTAATGACAGATACGCAGTATTTT. Its protein product is CSARGIRAGVMTDTQYF.

This clone has a count of ten or more. This rearrangement joins TRBV5-8 to TRBJ2-4; D call uncertain. The V end was cut by 2 bases, the J end by 12 bases, with 18 bases between. The germline CDR1 and CDR2 sequences are SGHTS and YDEGEE. This CDR3 comprises 14 residues. CDR3 sequence reads: CASSLTRDGRNQYF. The CDR3, as DNA: TGTGCCAGCAGCTTAACCCGTGACGGCAGGAATCAGTACTTC.

The chain links TRBV28 to TRBJ2-2; unclear D gene. Trimming pared 2 bases from V and 0 bases from J, leaving 22 bases between. This CDR3 comprises 20 residues. CDR1 and CDR2 (germline): MDHEN, SYDVKM. The CDR3 bases are TGTGCCAGCAGTTTAATCCGGGCAAGCGACGCCAGCTCGAACACCGGGGAGCTGTTTTTT. It specifies CASSLIRASDASSNTGELFF.

This clone was detected a few times. The V and J genes are TRBV6-6 and TRBJ2-3; weak D call: TRBD2 (6 bases). CDR3 size: 17 residues. CDR1 and CDR2 from the germline V gene are MNHNY and SVGAGI (reference sequence). The V end lost 0 bases, the J end lost 0 bases, and 13 bases lay between the germline ends. For the CDR3, the DNA is TGTGCCAGCAGTTACTCGGGGGGTGGGGTCAGCACAGATACGCAGTATTTT. It encodes CASSYSGGGVSTDTQYF.

There are many counts of this clone. This rearrangement joins TRBV18 to TRBJ2-7; unclear D gene. Trimming removed 3 bases at V and 4 bases at J, with 4 bases between. CDR1 is KGHSH, CDR2 LQKENI, per germline. The CDR3 is 11 amino acids. CDR3 in DNA: TGTGCCAGCTCACCTAATTACGAGCAGTACTTC. Translation: CASSPNYEQYF.

In this sample, this clone turned up many times. V is TRBV7-8 and J is TRBJ1-3, with 10 nucleotides matching TRBD1. The CDR3 has 17 residues. V lost 5 bases and J lost 1; bases outside the gene matches: 8. CDR1 and CDR2 from the germline V gene are SGHVS and FQNEAQ. The CDR3 nucleotides read TGTGCCAGCAGCCCAATCATGGGACAGGGGTCTGGAAACACCATATATTTT. It codes for CASSPIMGQGSGNTIYF. The full variable domain, rest sourced from reference TRBV7-8 and TRBJ1-3, is GAGVSQSPRYKVAKRGQDVALRCDPISGHVSLFWYQQALGQGPEFLTYFQNEAQLDKSGLPSDRFFAERPEGSVSTLKIQRTQQEDSAVYLCASSPIMGQGSGNTIYFGEGSWLTVV.

At least ten counts were recorded for this clone. V usage is TRBV11-1 and J usage is TRBJ2-3; no clear D. The V gene lost 6 bases and the J gene lost 4 bases, with 20 bases spanning the gap. This CDR3 comprises 16 residues. CDR1 is SGHAT, CDR2 FQDESV, per germline (reference sequence). As DNA, the CDR3 is TGTGCCAGCAGGGTATCTATAGGCGGAGTATCAGATACGCAGTATTTT. This sequence encodes CASRVSIGGVSDTQYF.

This clone was seen ten or more times. The V call is TRBV6-5, the J call TRBJ1-5; D uncertain. Looked up from germline, CDR1 is MNHEY and CDR2 is SVGAGI. The CDR3 is made up of 13 amino acids. Trimming pared 0 bases from V and 5 bases from J, leaving 5 bases between. The CDR3 here is CASSYSTDQPQHF. The CDR3 nucleotides are TGTGCCAGCAGTTACTCGACCGATCAGCCCCAGCATTTT.

Many counts were recorded for this clone. Other DNA sequences in the sample encode the same CDR3. The genes are TRBV11-1 and TRBJ2-6, with D hard to call. The germline V and J ends were trimmed by 0 bases and 0 bases, with 6 bases remaining between them. The CDR3 has 16 amino acids. From germline, CDR1 is SGHAT and CDR2 FQDESV (reference sequence). CDR3 in DNA: TGTGCCAGCAGCTTAGCGGGAAACTCTGGGGCCAACGTCCTGACTTTC. Amino acids: CASSLAGNSGANVLTF.

The chain recombines TRBV20-1 with TRBJ2-7; 7 nucleotides agree with TRBD1. The J segment lost 0 bases and the V segment lost 6 bases, leaving 2 bases of the junction unmatched. This CDR3 region has 12 residues. Germline V gives CDR1 DFQATT, CDR2 SNEGSKA (reference sequence). The CDR3 DNA reads TGCAGTGCGAGACAGGGCTCCTACGAGCAGTACTTC. Amino acid sequence: CSARQGSYEQYF.

This rearrangement joins TRBV5-1 to TRBJ2-3, with 9 nucleotides matching TRBD2. There are 16 residues in the CDR3. Losses at the gene ends were 4 bases for V and 2 bases for J; bases not matched to a gene: 8. CDR1 is SGHRS and CDR2 is YFSETQ in the germline V gene. DNA for the CDR3: TGCGCCAGCAGCCCCGGGACTAGCCGACTCACAGATACGCAGTATTTT. It is translated as CASSPGTSRLTDTQYF.

This clone was counted only a few times. The chain carries TRBV11-2 and TRBJ1-1, with D hard to call. The CDR3 has 15 residues. V lost 1 base to trimming and J lost 3 bases, with 12 bases between them. Looked up from germline, CDR1 is SGHAT and CDR2 is FQNNGV. The CDR3 DNA reads TGTGCCAGCAGCTTAGGGCCGAGTCTTTACACTGAAGCTTTCTTT. Amino acids: CASSLGPSLYTEAFF.

About this clone itself: Being one base from a much bigger clone, this may be a read error. The chain links TRBV18 to TRBJ2-1; 7 bases map to TRBD2. The length of the CDR3 is 15 residues. Germline loops: CDR1 KGHSH, CDR2 LQKENI. V lost 4 bases to trimming and J lost 3 bases; unmatched junction nucleotides: 6. DNA for the CDR3: TGTGCCAGCTCACGTGGGGGGGGTATCTACAATGAGCAGTTCTTC. Translating it yields CASSRGGGIYNEQFF.

This clone was detected a few times. The CDR3 DNA reads TGTGCCAGCAGCGCCTGGACAGGGAGGGACTATGATCAGTACTTC. This sequence encodes CASSAWTGRDYDQYF. V gene TRBV27 combines with J gene TRBJ2-7; tentative D call: TRBD1 (8 bases). Germline CDR1 reads MNHEY; CDR2 reads SMNVEV (reference sequence). CDR3 length equals 15 residues. V lost 6 bases and J lost 10, with 25 bases in between.

The chain joins TRBV2 to TRBJ1-1, with D possibly being TRBD1 (5 bases). This CDR3 is built from 14 residues. Trimming left V 0 bases short and J 5 bases short, with 10 bases between. The germline CDR1 and CDR2 sequences are SNHLY and FYNNEI. In DNA form, the CDR3 reads TGTGCCAGCAGTGAAGCAAGATCAGGGACTGAAGCTTTCTTT. This gives the protein CASSEARSGTEAFF. The complete variable domain, with remaining parts taken from reference TRBV2 and TRBJ1-1, reads EPEVTQTPSHQVTQMGQEVILRCVPISNHLYFYWYRQILGQKVEFLVSFYNNEISEKSEIFDDQFSVERPDGSNFTLKIRSTKLEDSAMYFCASSEARSGTEAFFGQGTRLTVV.

This clone occurred many times. The chain carries TRBV19 and TRBJ2-2; D may be TRBD1 (6 bases). The germline gives CDR1 LNHDA, CDR2 SQIVND (reference sequence). The length of the CDR3 is 15 residues. Trimming cost V 1 base and J 5 bases, with 11 bases left between them. The CDR3 coding sequence is TGTGCCAGTAGTATAGTTGCCGGGACAACCGGGGAGCTGTTTTTT. It translates to CASSIVAGTTGELFF.

J is TRBJ2-2 and V is TRBV11-2, with unresolved D. The CDR3 contains 15 residues. Trimming stripped 3 bases from V and 4 bases from J, with 12 bases between. Germline loops: CDR1 SGHAT, CDR2 FQNNGV. The CDR3 protein is CASSFDGSATGELFF. The CDR3 DNA sequence: TGTGCCAGCAGCTTCGACGGGTCAGCCACCGGGGAGCTGTTTTTT.

The chain employs TRBV11-3 and TRBJ2-3, with TRBD2 identical over 10 bases. From germline, CDR1 is SGHNT and CDR2 YENEEA. V shed 5 bases and J 6 bases; nucleotides not matched to a gene: 5. CDR3 size: 14 residues. CDR3 coding DNA: TGTGCCAGCAGCAGCGGACTAGCGGCCGATACGCAGTATTTT. This encodes CASSSGLAADTQYF. Supplemented by reference TRBV11-3 and TRBJ2-3, the full variable domain reads EAGVVQSPRYKIIEKKQPVAFWCNPISGHNTLYWYLQNLGQGPELLIRYENEEAVDDSQLPKDRFSAERLKGVDSTLKIQPAELGDSAVYLCASSSGLAADTQYFGPGTRLTVL.

In its sample, this clone was seen many times. The chain uses TRBV19 and TRBJ1-1; D remains ambiguous. There are 13 residues in the CDR3. V gave up 3 bases and J gave up 1 base, with 6 bases separating them. Germline V lookup: CDR1 LNHDA, CDR2 SQIVND (reference sequence). CDR3 nucleotide sequence: TGTGCCAGTAGTATCTCGCAGAACACTGAAGCTTTCTTT. Translation gives CASSISQNTEAFF.

This clone was found many times. The chain has TRBV3-1 and TRBJ2-1; 10 bases align to TRBD2. The CDR3 sequence is 15 residues long. Germline lookup yields CDR1 LGHDT and CDR2 YNNKEL (reference sequence). V lost 3 bases to trimming and J lost 5 bases; unmatched junction nucleotides: 4. The CDR3 DNA is TGTGCCAGCAGCCAGGGGCTAGCGGGAGACAATGAGCAGTTCTTC. Its protein is CASSQGLAGDNEQFF.

This clone was seen ten or more times. The rearrangement uses TRBV20-1 and TRBJ2-1, with 15 bases matching TRBD2. V lost 7 bases, J lost 8 bases, and 6 bases stayed unmatched. Germline V gene data show CDR1 as DFQATT and CDR2 as SNEGSKA (reference sequence). The CDR3 runs to 14 residues. In DNA form, the CDR3 reads TGCAGTGGGACTAGCGGGAGGGCTTGGGATGAGCAGTTCTTC. As protein: CSGTSGRAWDEQFF.

This clone was counted ten times or more. The chain recombines TRBV9 with TRBJ1-6, with a tentative D call TRBD1 (5 bases). Germline V CDR1 and CDR2: SGDLS, YYNGEE. V lost 3 bases, J lost 6 bases, and 19 bases lay in between. This CDR3 contains 17 residues. DNA for the CDR3: TGTGCCAGCAGCGCGCATTTGGGGCCCCAGGGTAATTCACCCCTCCACTTT. Its protein product is CASSAHLGPQGNSPLHF.